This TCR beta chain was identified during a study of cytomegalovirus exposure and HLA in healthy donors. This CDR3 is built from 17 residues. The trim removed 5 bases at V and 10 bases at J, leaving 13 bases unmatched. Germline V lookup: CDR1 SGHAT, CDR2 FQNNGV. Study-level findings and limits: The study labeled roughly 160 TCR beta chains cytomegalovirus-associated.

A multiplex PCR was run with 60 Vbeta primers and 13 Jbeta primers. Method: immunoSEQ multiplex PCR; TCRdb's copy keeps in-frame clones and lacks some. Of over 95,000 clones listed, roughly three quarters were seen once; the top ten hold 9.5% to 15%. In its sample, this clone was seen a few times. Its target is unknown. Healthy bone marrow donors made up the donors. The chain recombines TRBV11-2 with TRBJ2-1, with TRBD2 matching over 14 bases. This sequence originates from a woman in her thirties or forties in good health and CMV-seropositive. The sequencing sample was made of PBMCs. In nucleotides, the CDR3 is TGTGCCAGCAGCAAAACTTCCGGACTAGCGGGGGGACGAGAGCAGTTCTTC. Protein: CASSKTSGLAGGREQFF.